The TCR beta chain described here comes from a study of blood T cell repertoires in COVID-19. Study-wide context: Samples taken during acute and convalescent COVID-19 were collected in the United States, Italy and Spain. PBMCs, B-cell-depleted T cells, or T cells provided the cDNA or gDNA that made up the material.

The CDR3 runs 12 residues. Germline assignment: CDR1 MNHEY and CDR2 SMNVEV (reference sequence). Trimming pared 5 bases from V and 4 bases from J, leaving 6 bases between. Per the original methods: Counts of nucleated cells, estimated from reference gene primer amplification, were obtained. Using immunoSEQ multiplex PCR, the repertoire was profiled, and TCRdb retains in-frame clones only, with some absent. The V and J calls and clone size come from that table; D and trimming were worked out from the DNA. The repertoire holds around 140,000 clones, with over 60% as singletons. The source of this sequence is a man aged 50 or older with acute or convalescent COVID-19. Sequencing was carried out using peripheral blood. This rearrangement joins TRBV27 to TRBJ1-5; no clear D. DNA for the CDR3: TGTGCCAGCAGTACAAATAATCAGCCCCAGCATTTT. Protein sequence: CASSTNNQPQHF.